Each of the 9 T cell receptor beta chains below was sequenced from the same sample in a study of PD-L1 blockade in urothelial cancer. Sequencing was performed with immunoSEQ multiplex PCR; in TCRdb, only in-frame clones are kept and a portion is missing. The data show 25,000 to 35,000 clones, around 84% seen once. As to time point: peripheral blood 6 weeks after treatment start. The sequenced sample was PBMCs, obtained around atezolizumab (anti-PD-L1) treatment. These receptors were taken from a man between 70 and 80 years old with urothelial cancer.

The rearrangement links TRBV25-1 to TRBJ1-2; possible D gene TRBD1, 5 bases. Trimming removed 8 bases from V and 8 bases from J, with 15 bases in between. The germline V gene encodes CDR1 MGHDK and CDR2 SYGVNS. The CDR3 spans 12 residues. DNA of the CDR3: TGTGCCAGCGATCGGGGGGAGGGAGGCTACACCTTC. Translation: CASDRGEGGYTF.

The chain links TRBV7-6 to TRBJ2-5; D might be TRBD2 (6 bases). Deletions cut 2 bases from V and 2 bases from J, with 9 bases between. Germline lookup yields CDR1 SGHVS and CDR2 FNYEAQ. This CDR3 has 14 residues. This CDR3 is CASSLIGGQETQYF. CDR3 bases: TGTGCCAGCAGCTTAATTGGGGGGCAAGAGACCCAGTACTTC.

V usage is TRBV5-5 and J usage is TRBJ2-7, with D unclear. Germline assignment: CDR1 SGHKS and CDR2 YYEKEE (reference sequence). The length of the CDR3 is 10 residues. V lost 5 bases and J lost 6, with 6 bases in between. The CDR3 region is CASSNSEQYF. The CDR3 DNA reads as TGTGCCAGCAGTAACAGCGAGCAGTACTTC.

The J gene is TRBJ1-5, the V gene TRBV10-3; possibly TRBD1 for D (6 bases). Between the trimmed V and J ends, which lost 4 bases and 5 bases, there was a span of 15 bases. The CDR3 has 15 amino acids. CDR1 and CDR2 from the germline V gene are ENHRY and SYGVKD. This CDR3 is CAISVMSGADQPQHF. Written as DNA, the CDR3 is TGTGCCATCAGTGTAATGTCAGGGGCCGATCAGCCCCAGCATTTT.

The chain carries TRBV9 and TRBJ2-3; 7 positions agree with TRBD2. J lost 0 bases, V lost 0 bases, and 1 base had no gene match. This CDR3 spans 15 amino acids. Germline V gene sequence: CDR1 SGDLS, CDR2 YYNGEE. Here the CDR3 reads CASSVDSGSTDTQYF. CDR3 DNA: TGTGCCAGCAGCGTAGATAGCGGGAGCACAGATACGCAGTATTTT.

This chain links TRBV18 with TRBJ2-2; the D gene is possibly TRBD2 (5 bases). Looked up from germline, CDR1 is KGHSH and CDR2 is LQKENI. V was clipped by 2 bases and J by 3 bases, with 10 bases between them. The CDR3 runs to 15 residues. The CDR3 loop is CASSPAERDTGELFF. The CDR3 DNA follows: TGTGCCAGCTCACCAGCGGAGAGGGACACCGGGGAGCTGTTTTTT.

The chain joins TRBV11-3 to TRBJ2-7; maybe TRBD2 (5 bases). From germline, CDR1 is SGHNT and CDR2 YENEEA. The CDR3 length is 12 residues. Between the trimmed V and J ends, which lost 2 bases and 4 bases, there was a span of 6 bases. The CDR3 DNA follows: TGTGCCAGCAGCTTATCGGGGTACGAGCAGTACTTC. Translating it yields CASSLSGYEQYF.

The V and J genes are TRBV28 and TRBJ2-1, with TRBD2 identical over 8 bases. The V segment lost 8 bases and the J segment 6 bases; nucleotides outside the gene matches: 3. The length of the CDR3 is 12 residues. Per germline, CDR1 MDHEN and CDR2 SYDVKM. The CDR3 DNA reads as TGTGCCAGCTGTAGCGGGGTCAATGAGCAGTTCTTC. Residues: CASCSGVNEQFF.

This chain uses TRBV6-1 with TRBJ2-3; 8 bases fit TRBD1. CDR1 MNHNS and CDR2 SASEGT come from the germline V gene. The CDR3 contains 16 residues. The ends lost 2 bases at V and 4 bases at J; junction bases unmatched: 8. CDR3: CASSEYQRTGPDTQYF. As DNA, the CDR3 is TGTGCCAGCAGTGAATATCAAAGGACAGGGCCAGATACGCAGTATTTT.